This T cell receptor (beta chain) was captured by sequencing in a study of T cell responses to AZD1222 COVID-19 vaccine. At the level of the study: Doses given second, at about 4 or about 12 weeks, were pooled.

The table came from immunoSEQ multiplex PCR; TCRdb's copy has only in-frame clones and leaves some out. The data show roughly 150,000 clones, less than 95% seen once. V gave up 6 bases and J gave up 6 bases; unmatched junction bases: 11. The CDR3 has 15 residues. The V gene's germline CDR1 is LNHDA and CDR2 SQIVND (reference sequence). General study findings and limits: Researchers report vaccine-associated CD4 TCRs spanning spike, with dominance at 160-218 and 743-854.

Notes on this clone: The antigen is undetermined.

This chain uses TRBV19 with TRBJ1-5; TRBD1 matches at 7 bases. This clonotype was sampled from an adult in good health. The sequenced sample was peripheral blood, obtained on day 0 of AZD1222 vaccination. The CDR3 region has the DNA TGTGCCAGTAGCGTGGGGCAGGGGGTGGGTCAGCCCCAGCATTTT. This encodes CASSVGQGVGQPQHF.